This T cell receptor beta chain emerged from a study of shared clonotypes between healthy human individuals (dated by TCRdb to 2019 to 2021). General notes on the study: A few men and a couple of women, aged 18 to 49 years, made up the cohort. Per donor, three plates each were used for CD4 naive and CD4 memory, two for CD8 naive, and one for CD8 memory. The study deeply sequenced blood TCR repertoires of about five healthy adults to estimate repertoire size and the extent of clonotype sharing between individuals. To increase sequencing depth and limit assay-specific biases, TCR repertoire library preparation and sequencing were carried out by different laboratories using diverse techniques. Per donor, leukapheresis produced somewhere between about 0.8 and 9.5 billion PBMCs.

Donors were healthy HIV-negative adults with no recently reported acute infections or vaccinations. Every donor was a Caucasian adult living in Nashville, Tennessee, USA. CD4+ T cells were enriched through magnetic negative selection, after which naive cells were positively selected on CD45RA and the remaining negative fraction served as the memory subset. Blood was collected by leukapheresis, and PBMCs were isolated by Ficoll-Histopaque density gradient centrifugation and then cryopreserved in liquid nitrogen vapor phase. Analytical flow cytometry was used to check the purity and quantity of each magnetically sorted T cell population. From each sorted fraction, genomic DNA was isolated and quantified by UV absorbance on a Nanodrop 2000c. Using the deep immunoSEQ assay, multiplex PCR amplified TCR CDR3 regions from genomic DNA. Extracted genomic DNA from each cell subset was distributed evenly across all wells of several immunoSEQ 96-well plates, and each plate was treated as a replicate. For sorted subsets, 150 to 250 ng of genomic DNA, equivalent to some 30,000 T cell genomes, went into each replicate PCR. Purified libraries were quantified with a Qubit 3.0 fluorometer, sized on a Bioanalyzer 2100, and re-quantified with the KAPA Library Quantification kit. Every immunoSEQ 96-well plate was sequenced on a dedicated single-read 150-cycle Illumina NextSeq 550 flow cell. Turning to the authors' computational methods: Because only junctional sequences without quality scores were contained in the immunoSEQ output, filtering matching that applied to full-length reads could not be performed. To assign V/J genes and CDR3, sequences were annotated against IMGT germline references using PyIR, a Python wrapper for IgBLAST v1.9. Reads with weak V/J assignments (E-value above 1e-6), missing CDR3, stop codons, out-of-frame junctions, or ambiguous translated residues were removed. V3J clonotypes were defined as sequences sharing an identical inferred V gene, J gene, and CDR3 amino acid sequence. The percentage overlap between two repertoires was calculated by dividing the number of shared unique clonotypes by the size of the smaller repertoire. Repertoire richness was assessed with RTK rarefaction, the Chao1 estimator, and Recon v2.1 estimates of unobserved clonotypes. Generation probabilities for all TCRbeta clonotypes obtained by the gDNA method from a handful of donors were computed using OLGA. TCRdb re-hosts the immuneACCESS table, in-frame sequences only. Its copies lack some clones; in the studies checked, an unresolved V gene accounts for under half of them, and the cause for the rest is not known. V and J calls and clone size come straight from that table; D and trimming were deduced from the DNA. The sample data list roughly 2,300,000 clones, and around 92% of these were observed just once. The ten largest account for 0.37% of the sample.

What the study reported, not specific to this receptor: The genetic and exposure-history diversity represented was limited by the small number of donors. Rarefaction of sorted-subset datasets indicated incomplete sequencing despite the large sequencing depth. Sampling was limited to blood, and TCR repertoires in tissue likely differ from TCR repertoires in blood. Clonotypes shared by all four sorted-subset donors showed higher generation probabilities than non-shared clonotypes. Based on pairwise subsampling, the degree of clonotype sharing among donors was expected to be affected by sequencing depth. About 5% of naive CD4, 3.5% of naive CD8, around 2.3% of memory CD4, and around 0.42% of memory CD8 clonotypes were shared across four donors. Estimated clonotype richness was generally larger for naive than for memory subsets.

CDR1 and CDR2 are drawn from the germline V gene: SGHVS, FQNEAQ. Measured from the cysteine to the phenylalanine, the CDR3 is 16 residues long. Here the CDR3 DNA is all that survives: 48 bases in frame from base 1. Compared with germline, V lacks 4 bases and J lacks 4 bases; bases without a gene match: 10. As to this clone: Its binding antigen is unknown. There are no base qualities to consult, and no much larger clone falls within one base.

The sequencing input was naive CD4+ T cells from PBMCs. The cell subset or site label corresponds to: CD45RA+ positively selected. The sequence was collected from a young man in good health. Some clones in this sample may be carry-over from other donors' samples. The chain was built from TRBV7-8 and TRBJ1-1; TRBD1 fits 9 bases in the junction. For the CDR3, the sequence is CASSSYPQGAVTEAFF. DNA sequence: TGTGCCAGCAGCTCCTACCCACAGGGGGCCGTCACTGAAGCTTTCTTT.